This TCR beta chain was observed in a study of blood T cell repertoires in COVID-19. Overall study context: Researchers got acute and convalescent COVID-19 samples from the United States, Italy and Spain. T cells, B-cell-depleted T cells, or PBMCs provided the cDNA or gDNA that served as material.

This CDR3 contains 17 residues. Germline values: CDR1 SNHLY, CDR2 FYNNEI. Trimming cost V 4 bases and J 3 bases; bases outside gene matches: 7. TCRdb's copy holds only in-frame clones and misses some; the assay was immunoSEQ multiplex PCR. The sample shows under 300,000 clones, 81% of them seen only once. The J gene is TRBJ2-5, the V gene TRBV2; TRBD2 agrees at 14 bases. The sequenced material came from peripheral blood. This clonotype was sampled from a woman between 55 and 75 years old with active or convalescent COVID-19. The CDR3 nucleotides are TGTGCCAGCAGTGCTTCGGAGGGACTAGCGGGGGAAGAGACCCAGTACTTC. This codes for CASSASEGLAGEETQYF.